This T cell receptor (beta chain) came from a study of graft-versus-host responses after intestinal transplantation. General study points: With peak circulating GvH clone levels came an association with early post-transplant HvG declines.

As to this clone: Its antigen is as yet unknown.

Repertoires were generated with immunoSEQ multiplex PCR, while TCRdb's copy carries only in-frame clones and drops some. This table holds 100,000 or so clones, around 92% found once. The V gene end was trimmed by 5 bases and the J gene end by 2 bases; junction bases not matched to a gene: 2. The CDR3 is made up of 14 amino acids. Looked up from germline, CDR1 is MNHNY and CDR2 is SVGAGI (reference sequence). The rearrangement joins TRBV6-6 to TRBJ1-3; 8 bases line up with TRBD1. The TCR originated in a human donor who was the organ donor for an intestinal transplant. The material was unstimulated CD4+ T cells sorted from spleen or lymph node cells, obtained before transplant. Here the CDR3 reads CASSPDRAGNTIYF. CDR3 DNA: TGTGCCAGCAGTCCGGACAGGGCTGGAAACACCATATATTTT.